A single sample is the source of the 23 T cell receptor beta chains below, sequenced in a study of blood T cell repertoires in COVID-19. Here immunoSEQ multiplex PCR was the method, and the copy in TCRdb shows in-frame clones only, minus some. This table has roughly 250,000 clones, roughly 90% appearing once. Sequenced input: peripheral blood. These receptors were collected from a young woman with acute or convalescent COVID-19.

This clone was seen only once. The chain has TRBV5-1 and TRBJ1-2, with TRBD1 identical over 7 bases. CDR1 and CDR2 from the germline V gene are SGHRS and YFSETQ. V trimming: 4 bases; J trimming: 4 bases; junction bases outside the gene matches: 4. The CDR3 is 13 residues long. The CDR3 is CASSTGQSYGYTF. The DNA of the CDR3 is TGCGCCAGCAGCACGGGACAGTCCTATGGCTACACCTTC. Combining the CDR3 with reference TRBV5-1 and TRBJ1-2 gives the whole variable domain KAGVTQTPRYLIKTRGQQVTLSCSPISGHRSVSWYQQTPGQGLQFLFEYFSETQRNKGNFPGRFSGRQFSNSRSEMNVSTLELGDSALYLCASSTGQSYGYTFGSGTRLTVV.

V and J are TRBV5-6 and TRBJ2-3; D unresolved. The V end was cut by 1 base, the J end by 0 bases, with 12 bases between. Germline V gives CDR1 SGHDT, CDR2 YYEEEE. This CDR3 has 16 amino acids. This chain's CDR3 is CASSLMAGPSTDTQYF. Written as DNA, the CDR3 is TGTGCCAGCAGCTTGATGGCAGGCCCTAGCACAGATACGCAGTATTTT.

The gene calls are TRBV4-2 and TRBJ2-3; D remains ambiguous. From germline, CDR1 is LGHNA and CDR2 YNFKEQ. With 3 bases removed from V and 1 base from J, the gap between germline ends came to 8 bases. The CDR3 covers 14 residues. CDR3 in amino acids: CASSQVAGTDTQYF. In nucleotides, the CDR3 is TGTGCCAGCAGCCAGGTAGCAGGCACAGATACGCAGTATTTT.

CDR3 residues: CASSKREGQETQYF. For the CDR3, the DNA is TGTGCCAGCAGCAAGAGAGAGGGTCAAGAGACCCAGTACTTC. The chain joins TRBV6-5 to TRBJ2-5; possible D gene TRBD2, 5 bases. CDR3 size: 14 residues. Between the trimmed V and J ends, which lost 6 bases and 2 bases, there was a span of 13 bases. Looked up from germline, CDR1 is MNHEY and CDR2 is SVGAGI.

This chain connects TRBV14 to TRBJ1-2; a weak D match, TRBD1 (5 bases). The CDR3 extends over 13 amino acids. Germline CDR1 and CDR2: SGHDN and FVKESK. Trimming took 4 bases from V and 4 from J, leaving 10 bases between them. CDR3 bases: TGTGCCAGCAGCCTTGGACATTCCTATGGCTACACCTTC. Amino acids: CASSLGHSYGYTF.

The CDR3 loop reads CAWKFVWDRDSCEQYF. CDR3 DNA sequence: TGTGCCTGGAAATTTGTATGGGACAGGGATTCTTGTGAGCAGTACTTC. The chain recombines TRBV30 with TRBJ2-7; 9 nucleotides match TRBD1. The CDR3 totals 16 residues. The ends lost 4 bases at V and 7 bases at J; junction bases unmatched: 17. CDR1 GTSNPN and CDR2 SVGIG come from the germline V gene (reference sequence). Looking up the rest from reference TRBV30 and TRBJ2-7 gives the full variable domain: SQTIHQWPATLVQPVGSPLSLECTVEGTSNPNLYWYRQAAGRGLQLLFYSVGIGQISSEVPQNLSASRPQDRQFILSSKKLLLSDSGFYLCAWKFVWDRDSCEQYFGPGTRLTVT.

On this clone itself: One end of the junction varies from germline; a read error may be responsible. The chain carries TRBV6-1 and TRBJ1-5, with D possibly being TRBD1 (6 bases). The CDR3 runs 17 residues. CDR1 and CDR2 (germline): MNHNS, SASEGT. The CDR3 coding sequence is TGTGCCAGCAGGGAAGGGAAGGTCGACAGGAGCAATCAGCCCCAGCATTTT. Protein product: CASREGKVDRSNQPQHF.

The chain is built from TRBV15 and TRBJ1-2, with D uncertain. V was cut by 3 bases and J by 3 bases, with 20 bases left in between. The CDR3 has 17 residues. Per germline, CDR1 LNHNV and CDR2 YYDKDF (reference sequence). Here the CDR3 reads CATSSTRRDKTHYGYTF. The CDR3 DNA is TGTGCCACCAGCAGCACCCGGCGAGACAAAACCCACTATGGCTACACCTTC.

The chain recombines TRBV5-1 with TRBJ2-1; a weak D match, TRBD2 (6 bases). Per the germline V gene, CDR1 is SGHRS and CDR2 is YFSETQ. CDR3 length: 12 residues. The ends were cut back, 4 bases at V and 8 bases at J, with 10 bases in the middle. CDR3 sequence reads: CASSIIADEQFF. The DNA of the CDR3 is TGCGCCAGCAGCATCATAGCGGATGAGCAGTTCTTC.

CDR3 nucleotide sequence: TGTGCCAGCTCACCATCGACTAGCGGGAGCTTCGGCAGCACAGATACGCAGTATTTT. Its protein is CASSPSTSGSFGSTDTQYF. The rearrangement uses TRBV18 and TRBJ2-3, with TRBD2 matching 12 bases. The CDR3 has 19 residues. CDR1 and CDR2 from the germline V gene are KGHSH and LQKENI. Trimming removed 2 bases from V and 0 bases from J; junction bases left unmatched: 9. Looking up the rest from reference TRBV18 and TRBJ2-3 gives the full variable domain: NAGVMQNPRHLVRRRGQEARLRCSPMKGHSHVYWYRQLPEEGLKFMVYLQKENIIDESGMPKERFSAEFPKEGPSILRIQQVVRGDSAAYFCASSPSTSGSFGSTDTQYFGPGTRLTVL.

This chain links TRBV9 with TRBJ2-2; the match to TRBD2 covers 13 bases. Per germline, CDR1 SGDLS and CDR2 YYNGEE. V lost 4 bases, J lost 5 bases, and 8 bases stayed unmatched. This CDR3 comprises 17 residues. CDR3 residues: CASSPKGLAGYTGELFF. CDR3 in DNA: TGTGCCAGCAGCCCGAAGGGACTAGCGGGATATACCGGGGAGCTGTTTTTT.

The rearrangement joins TRBV25-1 to TRBJ1-4; D gene ambiguous. V was trimmed by 5 bases and J by 4 bases, leaving 8 bases between them. Germline-derived CDR1 and CDR2 are MGHDK and SYGVNS. This CDR3 contains 13 residues. CDR3 in DNA: TGTGCCAGCAGTTTCGGGAATAATGAAAAACTGTTTTTT. The encoded protein is CASSFGNNEKLFF.

V gene TRBV11-3 combines with J gene TRBJ1-1, with a weak D call TRBD1 (6 bases). V lost 1 base, J lost 2 bases, and 14 bases lay in between. Germline CDR1 is SGHNT and CDR2 is YENEEA. CDR3 length: 16 amino acids. CDR3 nucleotides: TGTGCCAGCAGCTTAGTATCGACAGGTGGTAACACTGAAGCTTTCTTT. Translating gives CASSLVSTGGNTEAFF.

The chain joins TRBV13 to TRBJ2-3; TRBD2 agrees at 7 bases. J was trimmed by 1 base and V by 0 bases; bases with no gene match: 7. This CDR3 has 17 amino acids. Germline V gene lookup returns CDR1 PRHDT and CDR2 FYEKMQ (reference sequence). The CDR3 bases are TGTGCCAGCAGCTTAGGCCTTGGAACTAGCGGCACAGATACGCAGTATTTT. Its translation: CASSLGLGTSGTDTQYF. The variable domain in full, completed from reference TRBV13 and TRBJ2-3, reads AAGVIQSPRHLIKEKRETATLKCYPIPRHDTVYWYQQGPGQDPQFLISFYEKMQSDKGSIPDRFSAQQFSDYHSELNMSSLELGDSALYFCASSLGLGTSGTDTQYFGPGTRLTVL.

This clone was counted only a few times. This chain joins TRBV11-2 and TRBJ1-3; 7 bases agree with TRBD1. The CDR3 spans 14 residues. The V gene's germline CDR1 is SGHAT and CDR2 FQNNGV. Germline trimming cut 2 bases from V and 7 bases from J; bases unmatched to any gene: 5. The CDR3 DNA sequence: TGTGCCAGCAGCTTATACAGGGGAGGCAACACCATATATTTT. Protein: CASSLYRGGNTIYF. Variable domain in full (rest from reference TRBV11-2 and TRBJ1-3): EAGVAQSPRYKIIEKRQSVAFWCNPISGHATLYWYQQILGQGPKLLIQFQNNGVVDDSQLPKDRFSAERLKGVDSTLKIQPAKLEDSAVYLCASSLYRGGNTIYFGEGSWLTVV.

The chain recombines TRBV27 with TRBJ2-5; the D is unclear. This CDR3 spans 15 amino acids. The germline CDR1 and CDR2 sequences are MNHEY and SMNVEV (reference sequence). V was cut by 2 bases and J by 5 bases, with 15 bases left in between. CDR3 DNA: TGTGCCAGCAGTTTAGGGCCCCTTTCATCCGAGACCCAGTACTTC. As protein: CASSLGPLSSETQYF.

V gene TRBV6-2 or TRBV6-3 combines with J gene TRBJ2-2; D perhaps matches TRBD2 (6 bases). The CDR3 sequence is 13 residues long. Germline CDR1 MNHEY, CDR2 SVGEGT. Trimming stripped 5 bases from V and 6 bases from J, with 10 bases between. The CDR3 is CASSQLAPGELFF. CDR3 coding DNA: TGTGCCAGCAGTCAACTAGCACCCGGGGAGCTGTTTTTT.

This chain links TRBV5-3 with TRBJ2-5; D possibly corresponds to TRBD1 (6 bases). TRBV5-3 is an ORF, with its function uncertain. The ends were cut back, 2 bases at V and 8 bases at J, with 13 bases in the middle. CDR3 length: 13 amino acids. The CDR3 DNA reads TGTGCCAGAAGCTTCACAGGGAAGGATACCCAGTACTTC. Translating it yields CARSFTGKDTQYF.

V is TRBV10-2 and J is TRBJ2-3; D remains unclear. Between the trimmed V and J ends, which lost 8 bases and 5 bases, there was a span of 8 bases. Germline values: CDR1 WSHSY, CDR2 SAAADI. The CDR3 covers 11 residues. CDR3 bases: TGCGCCAGCGGAGCACTAGATACGCAGTATTTT. It yields the protein CASGALDTQYF.

This clone was picked up a small number of times. The rearrangement joins TRBV5-4 to TRBJ2-7; D possibly corresponds to TRBD2 (6 bases). The length of the CDR3 is 15 residues. Per the germline V gene, CDR1 is SGHNT and CDR2 is YYREEE (reference sequence). V was shortened by 4 bases and J by 3 bases, with 17 bases between the two germline ends. This CDR3 reads CASSTPGTLIYEQYF. CDR3 in DNA: TGTGCCAGCAGCACTCCCGGGACTTTAATCTACGAGCAGTACTTC.

This chain connects TRBV7-2 to TRBJ2-5, with 10 positions matching TRBD2. V lost 1 base to trimming and J lost 6 bases; unmatched junction nucleotides: 14. The CDR3 covers 18 residues. Germline V gene lookup returns CDR1 SGHTA and CDR2 FQGNSA. Here the CDR3 reads CASSLGLAGGHAGKTQYF. The CDR3 nucleotides are TGTGCCAGCAGCTTAGGGTTAGCGGGAGGCCACGCCGGGAAGACCCAGTACTTC.

This clone was observed a single time. J is TRBJ1-6 and V is TRBV9; 10 positions agree with TRBD1. The germline CDR1 and CDR2 sequences are SGDLS and YYNGEE. Losses at the gene ends were 4 bases for V and 9 bases for J; bases not matched to a gene: 10. The CDR3 loop spans 16 amino acids. CDR3: CASSKGQGEGSSPLHF. CDR3 sequence (DNA): TGTGCCAGCAGCAAAGGACAGGGGGAAGGTAGTTCACCCCTCCACTTT.

The chain combines TRBV5-6 with TRBJ2-7; D is perhaps TRBD1 (5 bases). Germline-derived CDR1 and CDR2 are SGHDT and YYEEEE. Trimming left V 0 bases short and J 5 bases short, with 9 bases between. CDR3 length: 13 amino acids. CDR3 coding DNA: TGTGCCAGCAGCTTGGTCAGGGCTAACGAGCAGTACTTC. Translating gives CASSLVRANEQYF.